This entry features one T cell receptor (beta chain) sequence. 5'RACE template switching produced TCR cDNA carrying a universal primer site and UMIs. TCRdb redid the calling of the 5' RACE reads with MiXCR, one entry per CDR3 protein. The sample has 610,000 or so distinct CDR3 sequences, more than 9% seen once. Trimming at V came to 5 bases and at J to 10 bases, leaving 8 bases not matched to a gene. This CDR3 has 13 residues. This entry is derived from a study of T cells after yellow fever vaccination. This receptor was identified in a man aged 30 to 39 who received the YFV17D yellow fever vaccine. The chain carries TRBV12-3 or TRBV12-4 and TRBJ2-3, with 8 bases matching TRBD1. The specimen was PBMCs, collected on the day of the yellow fever booster vaccination. DNA of the CDR3: TGTGCCAGCAGTCGTACGACAGGGGTAGCGCAGTATTTT. Translation gives CASSRTTGVAQYF.